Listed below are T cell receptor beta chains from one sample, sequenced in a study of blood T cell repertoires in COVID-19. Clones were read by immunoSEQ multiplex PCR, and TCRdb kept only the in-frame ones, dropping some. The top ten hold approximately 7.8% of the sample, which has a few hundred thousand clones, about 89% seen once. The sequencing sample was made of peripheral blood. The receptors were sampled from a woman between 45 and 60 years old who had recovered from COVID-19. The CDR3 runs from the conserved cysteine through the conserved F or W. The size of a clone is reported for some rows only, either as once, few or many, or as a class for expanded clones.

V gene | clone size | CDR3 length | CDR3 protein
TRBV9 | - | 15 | CASSPRLARYNEQFF
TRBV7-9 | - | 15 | CASSPIRGGNTEAFF
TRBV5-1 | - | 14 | CASSLGGSGDEQYF
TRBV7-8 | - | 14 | CASSLDELTDTQYF
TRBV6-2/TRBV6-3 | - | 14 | CASSWAGRNQPQHF
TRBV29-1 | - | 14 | CSVEGSGDMYGYTF
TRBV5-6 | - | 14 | CASSLPRGQETQYF
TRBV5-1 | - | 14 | CASSLGGITDTQYF
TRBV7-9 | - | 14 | CASSLGTGRTEAFF
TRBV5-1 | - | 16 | CASSLRSGEHTDTQYF
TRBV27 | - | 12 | CATLASSYEQYF
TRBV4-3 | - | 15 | CASSPLAGGNNEQFF
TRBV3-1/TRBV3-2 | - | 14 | CASRYRETNTEAFF
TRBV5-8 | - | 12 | CASSTRAYEQYF
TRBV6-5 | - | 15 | CASSYRGGDPNEQFF
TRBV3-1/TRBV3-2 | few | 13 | CASSLGGAQPQHF
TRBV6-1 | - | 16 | CASSATGLRPDTEAFF
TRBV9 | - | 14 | CASSQGRGQNIQYF
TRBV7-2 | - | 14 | CASSAGSEGFEQYF
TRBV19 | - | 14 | CASSIIGSPYGYTF
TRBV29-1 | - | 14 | CSVAPGQGAYEQYF
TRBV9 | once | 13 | CASSRTPQETQYF